Presented here are 6 T cell receptor beta chains from one specimen sequenced in a study of patients and donors after allogeneic stem cell transplantation. TCRdb re-analysed the RT-PCR reads in MiXCR, keeping a single row per CDR3 protein. The sample records more than 850,000 distinct CDR3 sequences, roughly 18% being singletons. Source material: blood, either unsorted or a sorted T cell fraction (not recorded which). The receptors stem from a human donor who was either an allogeneic HSCT recipient or a stem cell or donor lymphocyte infusion donor (not recorded which). It is not recorded whose cells these are; they may come from a transplant donor.

J is TRBJ1-3 and V is TRBV6-5; D is undetermined. The CDR3 runs to 18 residues. Trimming pared 0 bases from V and 1 base from J, leaving 16 bases between. Germline CDR1 MNHEY, CDR2 SVGAGI. CDR3 protein: CASSYSSRVMESGNTIYF. DNA of the CDR3: TGTGCCAGCAGTTACTCGAGTAGAGTAATGGAATCTGGAAACACCATATATTTT.

This sequence joins TRBV4-1 and TRBJ2-4; D perhaps matches TRBD2 (6 bases). Trimming took off 5 bases at V and 0 bases at J, with 11 bases between the two ends. The CDR3 consists of 15 residues. The germline CDR1 and CDR2 sequences are MGHRA and YSYEKL. The CDR3 bases are TGCGCCAGCAGCAAGGGAGGTTTAGCCAAAAACATTCAGTACTTC. Translation gives CASSKGGLAKNIQYF.

This clonotype was picked up a small number of times. This chain links TRBV30 with TRBJ1-2; D gene unclear. Germline assignment: CDR1 GTSNPN and CDR2 SVGIG (reference sequence). Trimming cost V 3 bases and J 8 bases, with 10 bases left between them. The CDR3 runs 11 residues. The CDR3 nucleotides read TGTGCCTGGAGGTCAGGCGTGGGCTACACCTTC. Amino acids: CAWRSGVGYTF.

The chain carries TRBV7-8 and TRBJ2-7, with 7 bases aligning to TRBD2. This CDR3 comprises 14 residues. The junction had 7 bases not matched to a gene; V was cut back by 3 bases and J by 5 bases. Per the germline V gene, CDR1 is SGHVS and CDR2 is FQNEAQ. The CDR3 region is CASSFRLALHEQYF. For the CDR3, the DNA is TGTGCCAGCAGCTTCCGACTAGCTCTCCACGAGCAGTACTTC.

This clonotype was seen once. The chain has TRBV7-6 and TRBJ2-7, with D perhaps TRBD1 (6 bases). V dropped 1 base and J dropped 3 bases, with 10 bases sitting between them. Germline lookup yields CDR1 SGHVS and CDR2 FNYEAQ. This CDR3 has 14 residues. The CDR3 loop reads CASSLDRVHYEQYF. CDR3 bases: TGTGCCAGCAGCTTAGACAGGGTACACTACGAGCAGTACTTC.

This clonotype came up a few times. The chain recombines TRBV20-1 with TRBJ2-7; 10 bases line up with TRBD2. The CDR3 sequence is 14 residues long. The germline gives CDR1 DFQATT, CDR2 SNEGSKA (reference sequence). Trimming at V came to 6 bases and at J to 1 base, leaving 6 bases not matched to a gene. Here the CDR3 reads CSAVGTSASYEQYF. CDR3 in DNA: TGCAGTGCAGTCGGGACTAGCGCTTCCTACGAGCAGTACTTC.